What follows is one TCR beta chain and its context. This sample is drawn from a study of blood T cell repertoires in COVID-19. Study-level background: Sites across the United States, Italy and Spain contributed samples from acute and convalescent COVID-19.

With 6 bases removed from V and 4 bases from J, the gap between germline ends came to 15 bases. The CDR3 is 13 amino acids. CDR1 is SQVTM, CDR2 ANQGSEA, per germline. Original methodology: Researchers report that nucleated cell counts were estimated from reference gene primer amplification. The repertoire was sequenced with immunoSEQ multiplex PCR; TCRdb's copy has only in-frame clones and lacks some. From that table come the V and J calls and clone size; the DNA was used to work out D and trimming. The table includes a few hundred thousand clones, 90% detected once. The chain links TRBV29-1 to TRBJ1-1; the D gene is possibly TRBD1 (6 bases). The material sequenced was peripheral blood. The sequence was collected from a middle-aged woman with acute or convalescent COVID-19. DNA of the CDR3: TGCAGCGTGAGGGAGGGGGGACTCACTGAAGCTTTCTTT. Protein product: CSVREGGLTEAFF.